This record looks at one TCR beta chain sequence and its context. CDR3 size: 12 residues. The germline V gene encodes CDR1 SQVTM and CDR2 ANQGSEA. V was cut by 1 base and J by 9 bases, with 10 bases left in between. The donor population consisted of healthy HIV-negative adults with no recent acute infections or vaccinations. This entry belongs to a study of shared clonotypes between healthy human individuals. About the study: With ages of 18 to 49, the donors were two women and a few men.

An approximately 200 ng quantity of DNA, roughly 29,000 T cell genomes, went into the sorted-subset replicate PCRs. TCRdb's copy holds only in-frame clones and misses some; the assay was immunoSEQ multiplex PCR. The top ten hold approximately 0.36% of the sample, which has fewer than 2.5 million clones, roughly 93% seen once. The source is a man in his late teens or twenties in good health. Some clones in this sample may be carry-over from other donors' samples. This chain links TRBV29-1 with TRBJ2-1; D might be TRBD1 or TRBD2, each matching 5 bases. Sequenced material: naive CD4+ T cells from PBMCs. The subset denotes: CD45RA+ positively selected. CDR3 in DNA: TGCAGCGTTGAAGGGGGGTTCGGTGAGCAGTTCTTC. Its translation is CSVEGGFGEQFF.